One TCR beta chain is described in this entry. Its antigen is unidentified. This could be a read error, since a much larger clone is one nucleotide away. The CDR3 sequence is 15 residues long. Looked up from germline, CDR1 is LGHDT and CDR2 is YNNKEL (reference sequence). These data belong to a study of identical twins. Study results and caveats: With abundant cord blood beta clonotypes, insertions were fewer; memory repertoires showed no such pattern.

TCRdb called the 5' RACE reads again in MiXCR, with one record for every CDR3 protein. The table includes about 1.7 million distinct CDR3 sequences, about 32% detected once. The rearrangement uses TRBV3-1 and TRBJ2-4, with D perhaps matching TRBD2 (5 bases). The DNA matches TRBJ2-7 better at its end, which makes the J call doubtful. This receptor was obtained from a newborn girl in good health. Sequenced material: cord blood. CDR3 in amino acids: CASSQGTGYFYEQYF. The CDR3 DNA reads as TGTGCCAGCAGCCAAGGGACTGGCTATTTCTACGAGCAGTACTTC.